This TCR beta chain was observed in a study of T cells in Graves' hyperthyroidism and ophthalmopathy. TCR beta CDR3 regions were amplified from RNA transcripts. The HTBI primer set drove a first-round RT-PCR of the TCR CDR3. TCRdb re-called the multiplex PCR reads with MiXCR, one entry per CDR3 protein. The sample records around 690,000 distinct CDR3 sequences, about 20% being singletons. At least 3 on the Clinical Activity Score was recorded for ophthalmopathy patients, who also had NOSPECS grade at least 4 and duration under 3 months. Orbital computed tomography and thyroid ultrasound, together with serum TRAb and thyroxine and clinical symptoms, were used for diagnoses. In this sample, this clonotype turned up a few times. Its matching antigen is unknown. Findings of the study overall: Blood shared most expanded thyroid clonotypes above 0.001. Ophthalmopathy was distinguished from stable hyperthyroidism by 13 V-J signatures.

Per the germline V gene, CDR1 is LNHNV and CDR2 is YYDKDF (reference sequence). Losses at the gene ends were 1 base for V and 9 bases for J; bases not matched to a gene: 13. The CDR3 is made up of 17 amino acids. This rearrangement joins TRBV15 to TRBJ2-1, with 9 bases matching TRBD2. This sequence originates from a man in his thirties or forties with Graves' ophthalmopathy. The sequencing sample was made of blood. CDR3 protein: CATSRGPPSGGTGEQFF. CDR3 coding DNA: TGTGCCACCAGCAGAGGCCCCCCCAGCGGGGGGACGGGTGAGCAGTTCTTC.